This is a list of T cell receptor beta chains from one sample in a study of blood T cell repertoires in COVID-19. Sequencing used immunoSEQ multiplex PCR; TCRdb keeps in-frame clones, though not all of them. The sample includes 200,000 to 250,000 clones, just over 85% of them seen just once. The sequenced sample was PBMCs or T cells enriched from blood (not recorded which). The receptors originated from a woman aged 40 to 49 with acute COVID-19. CDR3s include the opening cysteine and the closing phenylalanine or tryptophan. The order of the fields is J gene, D gene, V gene, clone size, CDR3 protein, CDR3 DNA. D genes are given only for firm matches. For some rows the clone size is stated as once, few or many, or as a class when expanded; others skip it.

J: TRBJ1-2
D: TRBD1
V: TRBV2
size: -
CDR3: CASSGGQGAVYGYTF
DNA: TGTGCCAGCAGTGGGGGACAGGGGGCTGTCTATGGCTACACCTTC

J: TRBJ1-4
D: -
V: TRBV20-1
size: once
CDR3: CSASYPRSSNEKLFF
DNA: TGCAGTGCGAGTTACCCGCGGTCGTCTAATGAAAAACTGTTTTTT

J: TRBJ2-1
D: TRBD1
V: TRBV29-1
size: -
CDR3: CSVEATGGNNNEQFF
DNA: TGCAGCGTTGAAGCAACAGGGGGGAACAACAATGAGCAGTTCTTC

J: TRBJ1-2
D: TRBD1
V: TRBV6-5
size: -
CDR3: CASSYSGQGAKGYTF
DNA: TGTGCCAGCAGTTACTCCGGACAGGGGGCTAAAGGCTACACCTTC

J: TRBJ1-2
D: TRBD1
V: TRBV19
size: -
CDR3: CASSILQGANYGYTF
DNA: TGTGCCAGTAGTATACTGCAGGGGGCTAACTATGGCTACACCTTC

J: TRBJ1-4
D: -
V: TRBV5-5
size: -
CDR3: CASSLLSGEKLFF
DNA: TGTGCCAGCAGCTTGCTCAGCGGGGAAAAACTGTTTTTT

J: TRBJ1-5
D: TRBD1
V: TRBV25-1
size: -
CDR3: CASSPTGAGNQPQHF
DNA: TGTGCCAGCAGCCCGACAGGGGCAGGCAATCAGCCCCAGCATTTT

J: TRBJ1-4
D: -
V: TRBV29-1
size: -
CDR3: CSVFRTANEKLFF
DNA: TGCAGCGTTTTCCGGACTGCTAATGAAAAACTGTTTTTT

J: TRBJ1-6
D: TRBD1
V: TRBV20-1
size: few
CDR3: CSASPLTGVSPLHF
DNA: TGCAGTGCTAGTCCCCTTACAGGGGTCTCACCCCTCCACTTT

J: TRBJ2-2
D: TRBD1
V: TRBV5-1
size: -
CDR3: CASSRTGLTGELFF
DNA: TGCGCCAGCAGTCGGACAGGACTTACCGGGGAGCTGTTTTTT

J: TRBJ1-4
D: TRBD1
V: TRBV6-5
size: -
CDR3: CASSLTGVGKLFF
DNA: TGTGCCAGCAGTTTAACAGGGGTGGGAAAACTGTTTTTT

J: TRBJ1-6
D: TRBD1
V: TRBV30
size: -
CDR3: CAWSRPGQYNSPLHF
DNA: TGTGCCTGGAGTCGACCGGGACAGTATAATTCACCCCTCCACTTT

J: TRBJ1-2
D: -
V: TRBV6-5
size: -
CDR3: CASSYDAAGKGYTF
DNA: TGTGCCAGCAGTTACGACGCAGCGGGGAAGGGCTACACCTTC

J: TRBJ1-1
D: -
V: TRBV9
size: -
CDR3: CASSLTGGNTEAFF
DNA: TGTGCCAGCAGCCTGACCGGAGGGAACACTGAAGCTTTCTTT

J: TRBJ2-3
D: TRBD1
V: TRBV19
size: -
CDR3: CASSKGTVSDTQYF
DNA: TGTGCCAGTAGTAAAGGGACAGTTTCAGATACGCAGTATTTT

J: TRBJ1-2
D: -
V: TRBV5-6
size: -
CDR3: CASSLRSSGYGYTF
DNA: TGTGCCAGCAGCTTGCGGTCCAGCGGCTATGGCTACACCTTC

J: TRBJ2-1
D: TRBD2
V: TRBV20-1
size: once
CDR3: CSASPSGYEGPYNEQFF
DNA: TGCAGTGCTAGTCCTAGCGGGTATGAGGGGCCTTACAATGAGCAGTTCTTC

J: TRBJ1-1
D: TRBD1
V: TRBV2
size: -
CDR3: CASRLIRGQGSSEAFF
DNA: TGTGCCAGCAGACTGATAAGGGGACAGGGCTCCTCTGAAGCTTTCTTT

J: TRBJ1-5
D: -
V: TRBV23-1
size: -
CDR3: CASSPRTSWQIHQPQHF
DNA: TGCGCCAGCAGTCCCCGGACTTCATGGCAGATCCATCAGCCCCAGCATTTT

J: TRBJ1-6
D: -
V: TRBV18
size: -
CDR3: CASSRLQNSYNSPLHF
DNA: TGTGCCAGCTCACGACTGCAGAACTCCTATAATTCACCCCTCCACTTT

J: TRBJ2-2
D: TRBD2
V: TRBV24-1
size: -
CDR3: CATSRTSPTGELFF
DNA: TGTGCCACCAGTAGGACTAGTCCCACCGGGGAGCTGTTTTTT

J: TRBJ1-3
D: TRBD1
V: TRBV19
size: -
CDR3: CATRQGAPGNTIYF
DNA: TGTGCCACTCGACAGGGGGCTCCTGGAAACACCATATATTTT

J: TRBJ1-1
D: -
V: TRBV3-1/TRBV3-2
size: -
CDR3: CASSQELARDTDTEAFF
DNA: TGTGCCAGCAGCCAAGAGTTGGCCCGGGACACAGACACTGAAGCTTTCTTT

J: TRBJ1-1
D: -
V: TRBV19
size: -
CDR3: CASKQGNTEAFF
DNA: TGTGCCAGTAAACAGGGGAACACTGAAGCTTTCTTT

J: TRBJ2-5
D: -
V: TRBV2
size: once
CDR3: CASTQVQARGETQYF
DNA: TGTGCCAGCACCCAAGTACAGGCTCGAGGAGAGACCCAGTACTTC

J: TRBJ2-1
D: TRBD2
V: TRBV7-6
size: -
CDR3: CASSLELAGGNEQFF
DNA: TGTGCCAGCAGCTTAGAACTAGCGGGGGGGAATGAGCAGTTCTTC

J: TRBJ1-2
D: -
V: TRBV12-3/TRBV12-4
size: -
CDR3: CASSLEGSYGYTF
DNA: TGTGCCAGCAGTTTGGAGGGAAGCTATGGCTACACCTTC

J: TRBJ1-2
D: -
V: TRBV27
size: once
CDR3: CASSPLEYEANYGYTF
DNA: TGTGCCAGCAGTCCACTAGAATACGAAGCTAACTATGGCTACACCTTC

J: TRBJ1-1
D: -
V: TRBV28
size: -
CDR3: CASSLRAPMNTEAFF
DNA: TGTGCCAGCAGTTTGCGGGCACCCATGAACACTGAAGCTTTCTTT

J: TRBJ1-2
D: -
V: TRBV6-2/TRBV6-3
size: -
CDR3: CASSYDLTAPYGYTF
DNA: TGTGCCAGCAGTTACGACCTGACAGCGCCCTATGGCTACACCTTC

J: TRBJ2-7
D: -
V: TRBV20-1
size: -
CDR3: CSARWGPEQYF
DNA: TGCAGTGCTAGATGGGGGCCCGAGCAGTACTTC

J: TRBJ1-6
D: TRBD1
V: TRBV2
size: -
CDR3: CASSELDRDGSPLHF
DNA: TGTGCCAGCAGTGAATTGGACAGGGATGGGTCACCCCTCCACTTT

J: TRBJ2-6
D: TRBD1
V: TRBV7-3
size: -
CDR3: CASSPRAGGYGANVLTF
DNA: TGTGCCAGCAGCCCGCGGGCAGGGGGCTATGGGGCCAACGTCCTGACTTTC

J: TRBJ2-5
D: TRBD2
V: TRBV7-8
size: -
CDR3: CASSLGLATETQYF
DNA: TGTGCCAGCAGCTTAGGACTAGCTACGGAGACCCAGTACTTC

J: TRBJ2-7
D: TRBD2
V: TRBV2
size: -
CDR3: CASSETVGGLRYEQYF
DNA: TGTGCCAGCAGTGAGACGGTGGGGGGGTTACGCTACGAGCAGTACTTC

J: TRBJ1-3
D: -
V: TRBV6-2/TRBV6-3
size: -
CDR3: CASSYRRSSGNTIYF
DNA: TGTGCCAGCAGTTACAGGAGGAGCTCTGGAAACACCATATATTTT

J: TRBJ2-7
D: TRBD1
V: TRBV27
size: -
CDR3: CASSSLGTGPYEQYF
DNA: TGTGCCAGCAGCTCCCTTGGGACAGGCCCCTACGAGCAGTACTTC

J: TRBJ2-2
D: TRBD1
V: TRBV7-6
size: -
CDR3: CASSLVGQGATGELFF
DNA: TGTGCCAGCAGCTTAGTCGGACAGGGGGCCACCGGGGAGCTGTTTTTT

J: TRBJ2-1
D: -
V: TRBV2
size: -
CDR3: CASRERESSYNEQFF
DNA: TGTGCCAGCAGGGAACGGGAAAGCTCCTACAATGAGCAGTTCTTC

J: TRBJ2-3
D: -
V: TRBV7-6
size: once
CDR3: CASSLGSGGVSTDTQYF
DNA: TGTGCCAGCAGCTTAGGCTCGGGGGGCGTTAGCACAGATACGCAGTATTTT

J: TRBJ1-2
D: -
V: TRBV3-1/TRBV3-2
size: once
CDR3: CASSQDGGGAGGYTF
DNA: TGTGCCAGCAGCCAAGATGGGGGGGGCGCAGGTGGCTACACCTTC

J: TRBJ1-1
D: -
V: TRBV11-3
size: -
CDR3: CASSLDRGGTIWTEAFF
DNA: TGTGCCAGCAGCTTAGATAGGGGGGGAACAATTTGGACTGAAGCTTTCTTT